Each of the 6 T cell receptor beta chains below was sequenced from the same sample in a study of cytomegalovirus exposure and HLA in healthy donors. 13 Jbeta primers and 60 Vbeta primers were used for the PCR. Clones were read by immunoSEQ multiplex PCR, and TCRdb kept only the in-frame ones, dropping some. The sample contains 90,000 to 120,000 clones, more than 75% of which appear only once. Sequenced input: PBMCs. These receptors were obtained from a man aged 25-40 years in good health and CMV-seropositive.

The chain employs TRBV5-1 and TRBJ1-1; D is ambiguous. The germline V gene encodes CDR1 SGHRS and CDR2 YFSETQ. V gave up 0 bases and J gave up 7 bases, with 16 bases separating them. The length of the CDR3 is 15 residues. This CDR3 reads CASSLGPENHREAFF. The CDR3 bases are TGCGCCAGCAGCTTGGGTCCAGAAAACCACCGTGAAGCTTTCTTT.

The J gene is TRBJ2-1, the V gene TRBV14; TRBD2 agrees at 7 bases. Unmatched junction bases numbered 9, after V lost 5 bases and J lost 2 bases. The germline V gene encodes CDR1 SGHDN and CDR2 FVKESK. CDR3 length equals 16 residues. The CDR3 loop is CASSSNPGGPYNEQFF. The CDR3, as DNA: TGTGCCAGCAGCTCGAATCCGGGAGGCCCCTACAATGAGCAGTTCTTC. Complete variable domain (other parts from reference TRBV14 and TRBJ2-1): EAGVTQFPSHSVIEKGQTVTLRCDPISGHDNLYWYRRVMGKEIKFLLHFVKESKQDESGMPNNRFLAERTGGTYSTLKVQPAELEDSGVYFCASSSNPGGPYNEQFFGPGTRLTVL.

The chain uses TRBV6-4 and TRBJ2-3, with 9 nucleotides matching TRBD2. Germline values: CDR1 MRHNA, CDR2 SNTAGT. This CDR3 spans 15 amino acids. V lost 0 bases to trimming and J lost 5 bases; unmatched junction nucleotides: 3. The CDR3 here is CASSDSSGGRDTQYF. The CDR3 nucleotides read TGTGCCAGCAGTGACTCGAGCGGGGGGCGAGATACGCAGTATTTT.

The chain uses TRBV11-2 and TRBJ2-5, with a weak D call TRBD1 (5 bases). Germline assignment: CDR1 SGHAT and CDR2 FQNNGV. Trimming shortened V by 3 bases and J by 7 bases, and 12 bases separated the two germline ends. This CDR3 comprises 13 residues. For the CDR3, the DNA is TGTGCCAGCAGCTTCGGACAAAGGGGGACCCAGTACTTC. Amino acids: CASSFGQRGTQYF.

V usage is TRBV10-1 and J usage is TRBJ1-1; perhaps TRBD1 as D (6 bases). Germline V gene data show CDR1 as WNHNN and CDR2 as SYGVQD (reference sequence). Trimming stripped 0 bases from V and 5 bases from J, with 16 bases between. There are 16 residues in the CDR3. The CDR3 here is CASSESWGLKGTEAFF. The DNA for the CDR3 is TGCGCCAGCAGTGAGTCGTGGGGGCTCAAGGGTACTGAAGCTTTCTTT.

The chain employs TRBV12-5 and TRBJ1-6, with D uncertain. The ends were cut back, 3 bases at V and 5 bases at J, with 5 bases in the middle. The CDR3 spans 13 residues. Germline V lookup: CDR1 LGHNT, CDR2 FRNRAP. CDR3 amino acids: CASGLRDNSPLHF. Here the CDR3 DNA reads TGTGCTAGTGGTTTACGGGATAATTCACCCCTCCACTTT.